Sequencing of this T cell receptor (beta chain) was carried out in a study of somatic mutations in cytotoxic T cells in rheumatoid arthritis. Study at large: Patient blood (around 30 ml EDTA) was collected right after diagnosis, preceding any treatment. Including V beta1+ cells that were sequenced for TCRB, some T-cell populations stained with V beta antibodies were flow-sorted at nearly 100% purity. Whole-study results and caveats: Measured CD8+ T-cell clonality, a value compared between rheumatoid arthritis patients and age-matched healthy controls, did not differ significantly.

Data came from immunoSEQ multiplex PCR; TCRdb stores just in-frame clones and leaves some out. The repertoire holds about 23,000 clones, with approximately 81% as singletons. Comment on this clone: As yet, its antigen is unknown.

CDR1 and CDR2 (germline): SGHVS, FQNEAQ. Trimming cost V 5 bases and J 5 bases, with 12 bases left between them. The CDR3 is made up of 13 amino acids. After CD4+ and CD8+ cells were isolated by positive magnetic bead selection, their purity was checked by flow cytometry. The chain recombines TRBV7-8 with TRBJ1-1, with D possibly TRBD1 on 5 matching bases. Sequencing used CD8+ T cells sorted from blood. This receptor was identified in an adult with rheumatoid arthritis. The CDR3 region is CASSRGGETEAFF. DNA of the CDR3: TGTGCCAGCAGCAGGGGCGGGGAAACTGAAGCTTTCTTT.